This T cell receptor (beta chain) is drawn from a study of blood T cell repertoires in COVID-19. Method: immunoSEQ multiplex PCR; TCRdb's copy keeps in-frame clones and lacks some. The table shows about 120,000 clones, with roughly 89% occurring only once. Germline CDR1 and CDR2: SGHTA and FQGTGA. The CDR3 sequence is 12 residues long. V lost 1 base, J lost 7 bases, and 5 bases lay in between. This clone was detected a few times. The clonotype originates from a man between 35 and 55 years old with acute or convalescent COVID-19. V gene TRBV7-3 combines with J gene TRBJ2-1, with D unclear. Specimen: peripheral blood. The CDR3 DNA sequence: TGTGCCAGCAGCTTAAATCTGAATGAGCAGTTCTTC. Amino acids: CASSLNLNEQFF.